This is a list of T cell receptor beta chains from one sample in a study of beta chain features in type 1 diabetes. This table comes from immunoSEQ multiplex PCR, and its TCRdb copy is limited to in-frame clones, with some not included. The sample yields 630,000 or so clones, over 13% seen once. The sample comprised naive CD4+ T cells from blood. These receptors came from a man in his late teens or twenties with type 1 diabetes. Both conserved end residues are part of each CDR3. A D gene is named only where the DNA matches it firmly. Rows may omit the clone size; those that give it use once, few, many or a size class.

cdr3_nt: TGTGCCAGCAGCTCCAATCGTGAGACCCAGTACTTC
cdr3_aa: CASSSNRETQYF
d_call: -
v_call: TRBV7-2
clone_size: few
j_call: TRBJ2-5

cdr3_nt: TGTGCCAGCGCGGGAGGGACAATGCATACGCAGTATTTT
cdr3_aa: CASAGGTMHTQYF
d_call: TRBD2
v_call: TRBV27
clone_size: few
j_call: TRBJ2-3

cdr3_nt: TGTGCCAGCAGCCTCAGTAGACAGGGCGAAACCTACGAGCAGTACTTC
cdr3_aa: CASSLSRQGETYEQYF
d_call: TRBD1
v_call: TRBV7-3
clone_size: -
j_call: TRBJ2-7

cdr3_nt: TGTGCCAGCTCGAGATACACAGATACGCAGTATTTT
cdr3_aa: CASSRYTDTQYF
d_call: -
v_call: TRBV11-2
clone_size: -
j_call: TRBJ2-3

cdr3_nt: TGTGCCAGCAGCTTAGGCGGGAGTATCTACGAGCAGTACTTC
cdr3_aa: CASSLGGSIYEQYF
d_call: TRBD2
v_call: TRBV7-9
clone_size: -
j_call: TRBJ2-7

cdr3_nt: TGTGCCAGCATTCTCGACTCCTACGAGCAGTACTTC
cdr3_aa: CASILDSYEQYF
d_call: -
v_call: TRBV2
clone_size: -
j_call: TRBJ2-7

cdr3_nt: TGTGCCAGCGCTAATGAAAAACTGTTTTTT
cdr3_aa: CASANEKLFF
d_call: -
v_call: TRBV19
clone_size: few
j_call: TRBJ1-4

cdr3_nt: TGCGCCAGCAGCCAAGATCGGGACCCTGACTACGAGCAGTACTTC
cdr3_aa: CASSQDRDPDYEQYF
d_call: -
v_call: TRBV4-1
clone_size: few
j_call: TRBJ2-7

cdr3_nt: TGTGCCAGCAGCTTATCAGTCAACACTGAAGCTTTCTTT
cdr3_aa: CASSLSVNTEAFF
d_call: -
v_call: TRBV7-3
clone_size: -
j_call: TRBJ1-1

cdr3_nt: TGCGCCAGCAGCCAAGAGGAAGCTGGAGAGCAGTTCTTC
cdr3_aa: CASSQEEAGEQFF
d_call: -
v_call: TRBV4-3
clone_size: -
j_call: TRBJ2-1

cdr3_nt: TGTGCCAGCTCACCCGACAGGGTGGTAGATACGCAGTATTTT
cdr3_aa: CASSPDRVVDTQYF
d_call: TRBD1
v_call: TRBV18
clone_size: -
j_call: TRBJ2-3

cdr3_nt: TGTGCCACCAGCAGAGGTCCCGTTAGGACTAGCGGGAGAAGGGAAGAGACCCAGTACTTC
cdr3_aa: CATSRGPVRTSGRREETQYF
d_call: TRBD2
v_call: TRBV15
clone_size: few
j_call: TRBJ2-5

cdr3_nt: TGTGCCAGCAGCCCGTTTGCTGGGACAGGGATCGGAAGGGAGCAGTACTTC
cdr3_aa: CASSPFAGTGIGREQYF
d_call: TRBD1
v_call: TRBV14
clone_size: few
j_call: TRBJ2-7

cdr3_nt: TGTGCCAGCAGCTTGGGGGGCGCAGGGCGGACAGCTTTCTTT
cdr3_aa: CASSLGGAGRTAFF
d_call: -
v_call: TRBV5-4
clone_size: few
j_call: TRBJ1-1

cdr3_nt: TGTGCCAGCACAGCCGGACAGTTAACCTACAATGAGCAGTTCTTC
cdr3_aa: CASTAGQLTYNEQFF
d_call: -
v_call: TRBV6-1
clone_size: few
j_call: TRBJ2-1

cdr3_nt: TGTGCCAGCAGTAGCCGGGACAGGGGTCCGAATCAGCCCCAGCATTTT
cdr3_aa: CASSSRDRGPNQPQHF
d_call: TRBD1
v_call: TRBV7-2
clone_size: -
j_call: TRBJ1-5

cdr3_nt: TGTGCCAGCAGCTTATTCGGGGGGGAAGAGACCCAGTACTTC
cdr3_aa: CASSLFGGEETQYF
d_call: TRBD2
v_call: TRBV7-2
clone_size: few
j_call: TRBJ2-5

cdr3_nt: TGTGCCAGCAGTTACTCTAGCGGCCACTACAATGAGCAGTTCTTC
cdr3_aa: CASSYSSGHYNEQFF
d_call: -
v_call: TRBV6-5
clone_size: -
j_call: TRBJ2-1

cdr3_nt: TGTGCCTGGACCACAGGGTTCTCTGGAAACACCATATATTTT
cdr3_aa: CAWTTGFSGNTIYF
d_call: -
v_call: TRBV30
clone_size: -
j_call: TRBJ1-3

cdr3_nt: TGTGCCAGCAGCTTCATGATTAGGACTAGCGGTATGGGTGTTGAGCAGTTCTTC
cdr3_aa: CASSFMIRTSGMGVEQFF
d_call: TRBD2
v_call: TRBV5-4
clone_size: -
j_call: TRBJ2-1

cdr3_nt: TGTGCCAGCAGTTCGTCTCCAGCGGGAGATGGAGAGACCCAGTACTTC
cdr3_aa: CASSSSPAGDGETQYF
d_call: TRBD2
v_call: TRBV6-5
clone_size: -
j_call: TRBJ2-5